These 7 T cell receptor beta chains were sequenced from one sample in a study of blood T cell repertoires in COVID-19. Produced via immunoSEQ multiplex PCR; TCRdb's table is partial and in-frame only. The sample holds about 150,000 clones, roughly 88% seen once. The sequenced sample consisted of PBMCs or T cells enriched from blood (not recorded which). These receptors all come from a man in his sixties or seventies who had been exposed to COVID-19.

This clone was counted only a few times. The chain has TRBV19 and TRBJ1-2; 9 bases match TRBD1. J gave up 4 bases and V 6 bases, and 6 bases lay outside the gene matches. In germline, CDR1 is LNHDA, CDR2 SQIVND (reference sequence). CDR3 length equals 14 residues. In DNA form, the CDR3 reads TGTGCCAGTAGGACAGGGGGAGGCGGCTATGGCTACACCTTC. As protein: CASRTGGGGYGYTF.

The chain recombines TRBV3-1 (or the pseudogene TRBV3-2) with TRBJ2-7; D possibly corresponds to TRBD2 (6 bases). There are 17 residues in the CDR3. Trimming left V 3 bases short and J 2 bases short, with 20 bases between. CDR1 LGHDT and CDR2 YNNKEL come from the germline V gene (reference sequence). For the CDR3, the DNA is TGTGCCAGCAGCCAGCCCGGGGACGAGCGGGCTACCTACGAGCAGTACTTC. It translates to CASSQPGDERATYEQYF.

V usage is TRBV27 and J usage is TRBJ2-3, with a possible D match to TRBD1 (7 bases). The CDR3 covers 16 residues. Trimming took 5 bases from V and 4 from J, leaving 19 bases between them. CDR1 and CDR2 from the germline V gene are MNHEY and SMNVEV (reference sequence). CDR3 in DNA: TGTGCCAGCAGTGAGGGGCAGGGGGGCTGGGCAGATACGCAGTATTTT. Its translation is CASSEGQGGWADTQYF.

Worth noting for this clone: Mismatch with germline at one junction end may stem from a read error. This sequence joins TRBV12-3 or TRBV12-4 and TRBJ2-1; D is uncertain. The CDR3 consists of 9 residues. The CDR3 region is CLTNNEQFF. CDR3 nucleotide sequence: TGCCTAACGAACAATGAGCAGTTCTTC.

The V call is TRBV7-2, the J call TRBJ1-5; D possibly corresponds to TRBD1 (5 bases). Germline V gene lookup returns CDR1 SGHTA and CDR2 FQGNSA. The CDR3 covers 15 residues. V was trimmed by 1 base and J by 0 bases, leaving 7 bases between them. CDR3 loop: CASSLGRDSNQPQHF. CDR3 sequence (DNA): TGTGCCAGCAGCTTAGGCAGGGATAGCAATCAGCCCCAGCATTTT. The full variable domain, completed using reference TRBV7-2 and TRBJ1-5, is GAGVSQSPSNKVTEKGKDVELRCDPISGHTALYWYRQSLGQGLEFLIYFQGNSAPDKSGLPSDRFSAERTGGSVSTLTIQRTQQEDSAVYLCASSLGRDSNQPQHFGDGTRLSIL.

This clone was recorded a few times. The chain has TRBV12-5 and TRBJ1-5, with D hard to call. This CDR3 has 18 amino acids. V was cut by 0 bases and J by 2 bases, with 17 bases left in between. CDR1 and CDR2 from the germline V gene are LGHNT and FRNRAP. The CDR3 spells CASGLVSWEAAGNQPQHF. The CDR3 nucleotides read TGTGCTAGTGGTTTGGTCTCTTGGGAGGCGGCTGGCAATCAGCCCCAGCATTTT.

The genes are TRBV12-3 or TRBV12-4 and TRBJ1-2; 7 bases agree with TRBD1. The J segment lost 8 bases and the V segment lost 6 bases, leaving 6 bases of the junction unmatched. This CDR3 spans 12 amino acids. The CDR3 bases are TGTGCCAGCAGCGAGACAGGGCGAGGCTACACCTTC. Translating gives CASSETGRGYTF.